This TCR beta chain was recorded in a study of cytomegalovirus exposure and HLA in healthy donors. In the study overall: Genetic ancestry analysis placed about 84% of the approximately 400 donors that were genotyped in the Caucasian-associated cluster.

Primers included in the PCR were 60 Vbeta and 13 Jbeta primers. Original processing notes: Later, an analysis found about 80 million unique TCR beta chains, and 10 million to 11 million of these were shared. Sequencing was performed with immunoSEQ multiplex PCR; in TCRdb, only in-frame clones are kept and a portion is missing. V and J calls and clone size are copied from that table; D and trimming were computed from the DNA. The repertoire holds about 130,000 clones, with roughly 80% as singletons. This CDR3 comprises 12 residues. Trimming pared 5 bases from V and 6 bases from J, leaving 8 bases between. Per the germline V gene, CDR1 is SEHNR and CDR2 is FQNEAQ (reference sequence). Remarks on this clone: Its antigen remains unknown.

Whole-study results and caveats: CMV serostatus was the only immune exposure information that was available.

Source material: PBMCs. This receptor was taken from a woman in her forties in good health and CMV-seropositive. The chain carries TRBV7-9 and TRBJ2-1, with D maybe TRBD2 (6 bases). CDR3 DNA sequence: TGTGCCAGCAGCATGACTAGCAATGAGCAGTTCTTC. Translating gives CASSMTSNEQFF. The full variable domain, rest sourced from reference TRBV7-9 and TRBJ2-1, is DTGVSQNPRHKITKRGQNVTFRCDPISEHNRLYWYRQTLGQGPEFLTYFQNEAQLEKSRLLSDRFSAERPKGSFSTLEIQRTEQGDSAMYLCASSMTSNEQFFGPGTRLTVL.